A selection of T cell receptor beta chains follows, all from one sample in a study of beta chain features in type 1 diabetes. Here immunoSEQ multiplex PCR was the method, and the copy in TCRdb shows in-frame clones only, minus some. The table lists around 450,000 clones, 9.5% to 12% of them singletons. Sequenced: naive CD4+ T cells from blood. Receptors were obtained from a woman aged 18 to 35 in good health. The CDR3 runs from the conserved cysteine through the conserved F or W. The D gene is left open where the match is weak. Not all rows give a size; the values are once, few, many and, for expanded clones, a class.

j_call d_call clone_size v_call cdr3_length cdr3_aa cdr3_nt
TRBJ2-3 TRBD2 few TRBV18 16 CASSPKTSLGTDTQYF TGTGCCAGCTCACCAAAGACTAGCCTTGGCACAGATACGCAGTATTTT
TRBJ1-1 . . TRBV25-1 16 CASSERGTLRNTEAFF TGTGCCAGCAGTGAGAGGGGGACCCTGCGGAACACTGAAGCTTTCTTT
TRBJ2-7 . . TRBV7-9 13 CASNRDVGYEQYF TGTGCCAGCAACCGGGACGTCGGCTACGAGCAGTACTTC
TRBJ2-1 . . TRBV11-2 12 CASSFNNNEQFF TGTGCCAGCAGCTTTAATAACAATGAGCAGTTCTTC
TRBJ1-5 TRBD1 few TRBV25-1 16 CASWNSRDRGSQPQHF TGTGCCAGCTGGAACTCCCGGGACAGGGGATCTCAGCCCCAGCATTTT
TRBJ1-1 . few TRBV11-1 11 CASSRNTEAFF TGTGCCAGCAGCCGGAACACTGAAGCTTTCTTT
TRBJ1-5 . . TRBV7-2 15 CASSLAGAGNQPQHF TGTGCCAGCAGCTTAGCTGGGGCAGGCAATCAGCCCCAGCATTTT
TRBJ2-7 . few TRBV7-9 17 CASSSPLSQGVAYEQYF TGTGCCAGCAGCTCCCCCCTCTCCCAGGGTGTAGCCTACGAGCAGTACTTC
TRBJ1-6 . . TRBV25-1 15 CASSESAHSGASLHF TGTGCCAGCAGTGAATCGGCCCACAGTGGGGCGTCCCTCCACTTT
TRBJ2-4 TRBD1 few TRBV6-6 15 CASSPSRQGGNIQYF TGTGCCAGCAGCCCCTCGCGACAGGGGGGAAACATTCAGTACTTC
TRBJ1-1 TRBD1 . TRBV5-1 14 CASSSRQGNTEAFF TGCGCCAGCAGCTCGCGACAGGGGAACACTGAAGCTTTCTTT
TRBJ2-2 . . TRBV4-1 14 CASSQVPGAGELFF TGCGCCAGCAGCCAAGTTCCTGGGGCCGGGGAGCTGTTTTTT
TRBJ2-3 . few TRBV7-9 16 CASSLRAVLTTDTQYF TGTGCCAGCAGCTTAAGGGCAGTACTAACCACAGATACGCAGTATTTT
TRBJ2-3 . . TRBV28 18 CASRKESRRTGFVDTQYF TGTGCCAGCAGGAAAGAGAGCCGTCGAACGGGATTTGTAGATACGCAGTATTTT
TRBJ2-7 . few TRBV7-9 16 CASSLVGRVGSSEQYF TGTGCCAGCAGCTTAGTCGGCAGGGTTGGGTCTAGCGAGCAGTACTTC
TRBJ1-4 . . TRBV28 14 CASRSSGRIEKLFF TGTGCCAGCAGGTCCTCGGGACGTATTGAAAAACTGTTTTTT
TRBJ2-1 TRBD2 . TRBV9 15 CASSYSGSGYNEQFF TGTGCCAGCAGCTACAGCGGGAGTGGGTATAATGAGCAGTTCTTC
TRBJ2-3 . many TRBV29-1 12 CSVDTGTDTQYF TGCAGCGTTGATACCGGCACAGATACGCAGTATTTT
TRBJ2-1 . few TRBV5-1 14 CASSSRDLYNEQFF TGCGCCAGCAGCTCCAGGGACCTCTACAATGAGCAGTTCTTC
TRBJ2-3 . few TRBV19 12 CASSMEAGTQYF TGTGCCAGTAGTATGGAGGCAGGTACGCAGTATTTT
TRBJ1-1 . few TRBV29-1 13 CSVGGKWYTEAFF TGCAGCGTTGGGGGGAAGTGGTACACTGAAGCTTTCTTT
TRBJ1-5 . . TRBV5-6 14 CASSRGRINQPQHF TGTGCCAGCAGCCGGGGACGGATCAATCAGCCCCAGCATTTT
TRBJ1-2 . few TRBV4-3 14 CASSQEMGNYGYTF TGCGCCAGCAGCCAAGAAATGGGGAACTATGGCTACACCTTC
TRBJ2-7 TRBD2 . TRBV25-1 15 CASSDPSGGFYEQYF TGTGCCAGCAGTGATCCTAGCGGGGGATTTTACGAGCAGTACTTC
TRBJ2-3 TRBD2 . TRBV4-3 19 CASSQGLAGDLGRTDTQYF TGCGCCAGCAGCCAAGGGCTAGCGGGAGACCTTGGACGCACAGATACGCAGTATTTT
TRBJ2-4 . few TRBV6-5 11 CASSDTVIQYF TGTGCCAGCAGTGACACAGTTATTCAGTACTTC
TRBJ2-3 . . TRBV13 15 CASSERTTRTDTQYF TGTGCCAGCAGCGAGAGGACTACTCGCACAGATACGCAGTATTTT
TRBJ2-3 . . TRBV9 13 CASSVSRADTQYF TGTGCCAGCAGCGTATCGAGGGCAGATACGCAGTATTTT
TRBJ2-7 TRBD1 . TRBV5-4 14 CASRKAGGLYEQYF TGTGCCAGCAGGAAGGCAGGGGGCCTCTACGAGCAGTACTTC